Below, one T cell receptor (beta chain) is given with its context. CDR1 is LNHDA, CDR2 SQIVND, per germline (reference sequence). Deletions cut 8 bases from V and 4 bases from J, with 17 bases between. The length of the CDR3 is 14 residues. TCRdb re-called the PCR reads through MiXCR, storing one row per CDR3 protein. The profile shows some 650,000 distinct CDR3 sequences, 15% to 20% of them singletons. The data are from a study of molecular identifiers for immune sequencing clone quantification. The genes are TRBV19 and TRBJ2-5, with D maybe TRBD2 (6 bases). Specimen: naive CD8+ T cells from blood, with Jurkat cell RNA spiked in. The subset denotes: FACS-sorted CD8+CD4-CCR7+CD45RA+ naive T cells. The origin of this receptor is a human donor in good health. Some libraries in this study had Jurkat cell RNA spiked in. The CDR3 is CASADPGGRETQYF. The CDR3 nucleotides read TGTGCCAGTGCCGATCCCGGGGGTCGAGAGACCCAGTACTTC.